The T cell receptor beta chain described here comes from a study of blood T cell repertoires in COVID-19. Overall study context: Material from acute and convalescent COVID-19 was sourced from the United States, Italy and Spain. Sources were T cells, B-cell-depleted T cells, or PBMCs; the material itself was cDNA or gDNA.

TCRdb keeps only in-frame clones here, not all; method: immunoSEQ multiplex PCR. Counted here are some 190,000 clones, about 91% occurring once; the ten biggest clones make up around 2.3%. This CDR3 is built from 13 residues. Germline CDR1 LGHDT, CDR2 YNNKEL (reference sequence). Trimming stripped 1 base from V and 6 bases from J, with 10 bases between. The chain couples TRBV3-1 (or the pseudogene TRBV3-2) to TRBJ2-7; D not resolved. The sequence was obtained from a woman between 40 and 50 years old with acute COVID-19. The sample consisted of PBMCs or T cells enriched from blood (not recorded which). CDR3 sequence reads: CASSQAFLLEQYF. The CDR3 DNA sequence: TGTGCCAGCAGCCAAGCGTTCCTCCTCGAGCAGTACTTC.